A single sample is the source of the 20 T cell receptor beta chains below, sequenced in a study of CD8 T cells in Susac syndrome. Reverse transcription of about 0.45 to 1 ug RNA was performed with random hexamers. TCRdb re-called the immunoSEQ multiplex PCR reads with MiXCR, one entry per CDR3 protein. The profile shows roughly 75,000 distinct CDR3 sequences, approximately 93% of them singletons. The source material was CD4+ T cells from PBMCs. These TCRs come from a human donor with Susac syndrome.

The J gene is TRBJ1-3, the V gene TRBV30, with no clear D. This CDR3 spans 15 amino acids. Germline CDR1 and CDR2: GTSNPN and SVGIG (reference sequence). V was cut by 0 bases and J by 0 bases, with 9 bases left in between. The CDR3 DNA follows: TGTGCCTGGAGTGTTGGTGTGGTCTCTGGAAACACCATATATTTT. Protein product: CAWSVGVVSGNTIYF. Complete variable domain (other parts from reference TRBV30 and TRBJ1-3): SQTIHQWPATLVQPVGSPLSLECTVEGTSNPNLYWYRQAAGRGLQLLFYSVGIGQISSEVPQNLSASRPQDRQFILSSKKLLLSDSGFYLCAWSVGVVSGNTIYFGEGSWLTVV.

The chain employs TRBV7-9 and TRBJ2-1, with D possibly called TRBD1 or TRBD2 (5 bases each). This CDR3 spans 17 amino acids. V dropped 1 base and J dropped 7 bases, with 20 bases sitting between them. CDR1 is SEHNR and CDR2 is FQNEAQ in the germline V gene (reference sequence). The CDR3 DNA sequence: TGTGCCAGCAGCTTAGGAGGGGTGAGGACAACGGAAAATGAGCAGTTCTTC. This encodes CASSLGGVRTTENEQFF.

The V and J genes are TRBV7-9 and TRBJ1-2; D uncertain. Germline loops: CDR1 SEHNR, CDR2 FQNEAQ (reference sequence). This CDR3 has 16 amino acids. Trimming took off 5 bases at V and 0 bases at J, with 16 bases between the two ends. The CDR3 spells CASSIRTGNTNYGYTF. The CDR3 nucleotides read TGTGCCAGCAGCATCCGGACGGGGAATACTAACTATGGCTACACCTTC.

The chain combines TRBV20-1 with TRBJ2-7; D is unresolved. The V end was cut by 1 base, the J end by 5 bases, with 15 bases between. This CDR3 has 14 amino acids. CDR1 is DFQATT, CDR2 SNEGSKA, per germline (reference sequence). CDR3: CSARGPQSVDEQYF. In DNA, the CDR3 is TGCAGTGCTAGAGGCCCTCAATCTGTGGACGAGCAGTACTTC.

This clonotype was detected once. The chain joins TRBV7-9 to TRBJ2-3, with D possibly being TRBD1 (5 bases). Germline loops: CDR1 SEHNR, CDR2 FQNEAQ (reference sequence). CDR3 size: 17 residues. Deletions cut 2 bases from V and 6 bases from J, with 21 bases between. The CDR3 DNA follows: TGTGCCAGCAGCTTAAGGGTTCGATCCCAGGGTGGTGATACGCAGTATTTT. Translating it yields CASSLRVRSQGGDTQYF.

The chain joins TRBV7-9 to TRBJ2-2; no firm D call. Trimming took 5 bases from V and 0 from J, leaving 16 bases between them. Germline assignment: CDR1 SEHNR and CDR2 FQNEAQ (reference sequence). This CDR3 has 17 residues. The CDR3 reads CASSPKSTGANTGELFF. The CDR3 DNA sequence: TGTGCCAGCAGCCCAAAATCTACCGGCGCGAACACCGGGGAGCTGTTTTTT.

V is TRBV18 and J is TRBJ1-5; TRBD1 matches at 7 bases. Germline CDR1 and CDR2: KGHSH and LQKENI. Unmatched junction bases numbered 12, after V lost 6 bases and J lost 4 bases. The CDR3 consists of 16 residues. CDR3 region: CASSYTGTEINQPQHF. The CDR3 nucleotides read TGTGCCAGCTCTTATACCGGGACAGAGATTAATCAGCCCCAGCATTTT.

This chain joins TRBV7-3 and TRBJ2-3, with D perhaps TRBD1 (6 bases). Germline V CDR1 and CDR2: SGHTA, FQGTGA. The V and J ends lost 5 bases and 2 bases respectively, with 14 bases between them. The length of the CDR3 is 15 residues. The CDR3 nucleotides read TGTGCCAGCAGCGGTTCTTTGGGGGCCACAGATACGCAGTATTTT. Protein sequence: CASSGSLGATDTQYF. The full variable domain, rest sourced from reference TRBV7-3 and TRBJ2-3, is GAGVSQTPSNKVTEKGKYVELRCDPISGHTALYWYRQSLGQGPEFLIYFQGTGAADDSGLPNDRFFAVRPEGSVSTLKIQRTERGDSAVYLCASSGSLGATDTQYFGPGTRLTVL.

The chain uses TRBV20-1 and TRBJ2-7, with TRBD1 matching 9 bases. This CDR3 contains 14 residues. The V gene end was trimmed by 2 bases and the J gene end by 4 bases; junction bases not matched to a gene: 6. Germline lookup yields CDR1 DFQATT and CDR2 SNEGSKA (reference sequence). CDR3 residues: CSARSLGQGYEQYF. CDR3 nucleotide sequence: TGCAGTGCTAGATCCCTCGGACAGGGGTACGAGCAGTACTTC.

The chain couples TRBV11-2 to TRBJ2-1, with 8 nucleotides matching TRBD1. The junction had 5 bases not matched to a gene; V was cut back by 3 bases and J by 10 bases. Germline CDR1 is SGHAT and CDR2 is FQNNGV. The CDR3 has 13 residues. The chain's CDR3 is CASSFQGAGEQFF. The CDR3 bases are TGTGCCAGCAGCTTCCAGGGGGCAGGGGAGCAGTTCTTC.

This clonotype appeared a few times. The gene calls are TRBV20-1 and TRBJ2-7; D may match TRBD1 or TRBD2 (5 bases each). V lost 1 base to trimming and J lost 2 bases, with 15 bases between them. The germline gives CDR1 DFQATT, CDR2 SNEGSKA (reference sequence). The length of the CDR3 is 15 residues. The CDR3 sequence is CSARGSGRGAYEQYF. CDR3 bases: TGCAGTGCTAGAGGGTCGGGACGGGGAGCCTACGAGCAGTACTTC.

This chain links TRBV14 with TRBJ2-7; the D is unclear. Trimming stripped 3 bases from V and 4 bases from J, with 7 bases between. This CDR3 contains 12 residues. The V gene's germline CDR1 is SGHDN and CDR2 FVKESK. The CDR3 DNA reads as TGTGCCAGCAGCCAGAGGCGATACGAGCAGTACTTC. Protein sequence: CASSQRRYEQYF.

This sequence joins TRBV7-3 and TRBJ2-1, with 9 bases that match TRBD1. CDR3 size: 15 residues. Germline CDR1 SGHTA, CDR2 FQGTGA. The trim removed 3 bases at V and 2 bases at J, leaving 2 bases unmatched. The DNA for the CDR3 is TGTGCCAGCAGCTTCGACAGGGGGACCTACAATGAGCAGTTCTTC. Amino acids: CASSFDRGTYNEQFF.

J is TRBJ2-3 and V is TRBV10-3, with TRBD2 matching 10 bases. This CDR3 has 16 residues. With 6 bases clipped from V and 2 bases from J, the junction kept 8 bases outside the gene matches. In germline, CDR1 is ENHRY, CDR2 SYGVKD. The DNA for the CDR3 is TGTGCCATCAGACGTACTAGCGGGGCGGACACAGATACGCAGTATTTT. Residues: CAIRRTSGADTDTQYF.

This chain links TRBV11-3 with TRBJ2-5, with D perhaps TRBD2 (7 bases). Trimming cost V 1 base and J 5 bases, with 20 bases left between them. The CDR3 sequence is 17 residues long. Germline CDR1 reads SGHNT; CDR2 reads YENEEA. CDR3 sequence: CASSLGTGGPSWETQYF. CDR3 DNA: TGTGCCAGCAGCTTAGGCACGGGGGGCCCCTCGTGGGAGACCCAGTACTTC.

The chain couples TRBV20-1 to TRBJ1-2; D not resolved. The CDR3 consists of 12 residues. CDR1 and CDR2 from the germline V gene are DFQATT and SNEGSKA (reference sequence). The ends were cut back, 1 base at V and 7 bases at J, with 10 bases in the middle. Written as DNA, the CDR3 is TGCAGTGCTAGAGGTTCCGTTTCTGGCTACACCTTC. Residues: CSARGSVSGYTF.

CDR3 residues: CASSVVSGGAQETQYF. In nucleotides, the CDR3 is TGTGCCAGCAGCGTAGTCAGCGGGGGGGCCCAAGAGACCCAGTACTTC. The chain has TRBV9 and TRBJ2-5; TRBD2 matches 10 bases. Germline values: CDR1 SGDLS, CDR2 YYNGEE. Trimming took 0 bases from V and 1 from J; bases not matched to a gene: 3. CDR3 length equals 16 residues.

The rearrangement links TRBV6-6 to TRBJ1-2; D remains ambiguous. With 6 bases removed from V and 2 bases from J, the gap between germline ends came to 10 bases. Germline V gene sequence: CDR1 MNHNY, CDR2 SVGAGI (reference sequence). There are 13 residues in the CDR3. In DNA, the CDR3 is TGTGCCAGCAGGCTGGTCAAAAACTATGGCTACACCTTC. It is translated as CASRLVKNYGYTF.

This sequence joins TRBV28 and TRBJ2-7; D remains ambiguous. This CDR3 comprises 12 residues. The germline V gene encodes CDR1 MDHEN and CDR2 SYDVKM. V lost 4 bases and J 3 bases, leaving 7 bases between the germline ends. This CDR3 reads CASSSLFYEQYF. In nucleotides, the CDR3 is TGTGCCAGCAGTTCCCTTTTCTACGAGCAGTACTTC. Full variable domain (outside the CDR3, taken from reference TRBV28 and TRBJ2-7): DVKVTQSSRYLVKRTGEKVFLECVQDMDHENMFWYRQDPGLGLRLIYFSYDVKMKEKGDIPEGYSVSREKKERFSLILESASTNQTSMYLCASSSLFYEQYFGPGTRLTVT.

The V and J genes are TRBV7-2 and TRBJ1-5, with D possibly TRBD1 on 5 matching bases. Trimming shortened V by 2 bases and J by 3 bases, and 14 bases separated the two germline ends. CDR3 size: 16 residues. Per germline, CDR1 SGHTA and CDR2 FQGNSA. Here the CDR3 DNA reads TGTGCCAGCAGCTTATTCTCGGGACTGAACAATCAGCCCCAGCATTTT. It specifies CASSLFSGLNNQPQHF.